The TCR beta chain under discussion was sequenced for a study of blood T cell repertoires in COVID-19. The wider study: The United States, Italy and Spain were the sources of the acute and convalescent COVID-19 samples. T cells, B-cell-depleted T cells, or PBMCs supplied cDNA or gDNA.

Per the authors' pipeline: Reference gene primer amplification in the assay estimated nucleated cell counts. The assay was immunoSEQ multiplex PCR, and TCRdb's table has in-frame clones only and misses some. V, J and clone size are those of that table, while D and trimming were read from the DNA. This table has approximately 130,000 clones, 70% to 90% appearing once. Sequencing used peripheral blood. The source is a man in his forties or fifties with acute or convalescent COVID-19.

DNA for the CDR3: TGTGCCAGCAGTTACCGAGGACTAGCGGGGGGTGAGCAGTTCTTC. It codes for CASSYRGLAGGEQFF. This chain connects TRBV6-6 to TRBJ2-1, with TRBD2 identical over 14 bases. The CDR3 loop spans 15 amino acids. Per the germline V gene, CDR1 is MNHNY and CDR2 is SVGAGI (reference sequence). The ends lost 2 bases at V and 9 bases at J; junction bases unmatched: 3.